Following are 26 T cell receptor beta chains from one sample sequenced in a study of T-cell memory formation after mild COVID-19 (dated by TCRdb to the early 2020s). Library preparation employed 5' RACE. Sequenced using an Illumina NovaSeq 6000. TCRdb cleaned the public reads at Q25 with fastp, built clones with MiXCR and kept in-frame beta chains. Entries are consolidated by CDR3 protein sequence, retaining the most common genes and DNA. In all, the sample holds 390,000 or so distinct CDR3 sequences, and 15% to 20% of those were seen once. Roughly a fifth of the sample goes to the ten largest clones. The sample comprised PBMCs or a T cell subset sorted from them (not recorded which). These receptors all come from a man younger than 30 who had mild COVID-19 (a few samples of this study predate the infection). The sample titles of this study are shuffled in the database, so cell type and time point are left out; the donor was told from shared clones.

This chain uses TRBV20-1 with TRBJ2-3, with D perhaps TRBD2 (5 bases). With 5 bases removed from V and 0 bases from J, the gap between germline ends came to 12 bases. This CDR3 is 14 amino acids long. Germline-derived CDR1 and CDR2 are DFQATT and SNEGSKA (reference sequence). The CDR3 sequence: CSALRVPSTDTQYF. Here the CDR3 DNA reads TGCAGTGCTCTGCGGGTCCCGAGCACAGATACGCAGTATTTT.

The J gene is TRBJ2-1, the V gene TRBV10-3; D possibly corresponds to TRBD2 (6 bases). Looked up from germline, CDR1 is ENHRY and CDR2 is SYGVKD. Trimming took off 6 bases at V and 4 bases at J, with 10 bases between the two ends. The CDR3 length is 13 residues. The CDR3 reads CAIRGGPYNEQFF. CDR3 nucleotide sequence: TGTGCCATCAGGGGGGGTCCTTACAATGAGCAGTTCTTC.

The V gene is TRBV28, the J gene TRBJ2-3; D not resolved. The CDR3 has 14 residues. Per germline, CDR1 MDHEN and CDR2 SYDVKM. Trimming shortened V by 3 bases and J by 5 bases, and 12 bases separated the two germline ends. In nucleotides, the CDR3 is TGTGCCAGCAGTTTGTCCCGGGTTTTAGATACGCAGTATTTT. Translating gives CASSLSRVLDTQYF.

This clonotype was seen many times. The CDR3 DNA is TGTGCCACCAGCAGGCGGGGGGCTAACAATGAGCAGTTCTTC. Its translation: CATSRRGANNEQFF. This chain uses TRBV15 with TRBJ2-1; 8 nucleotides line up with TRBD2. J was trimmed by 5 bases and V by 3 bases; bases with no gene match: 3. CDR3 length: 14 amino acids. The V gene's germline CDR1 is LNHNV and CDR2 YYDKDF (reference sequence).

The rearrangement links TRBV5-1 to TRBJ2-3; TRBD2 matches 9 bases. The V segment lost 6 bases and the J segment 5 bases; nucleotides outside the gene matches: 4. CDR1 and CDR2 from the germline V gene are SGHRS and YFSETQ. CDR3 size: 13 residues. CDR3 sequence: CASNVAGVDTQYF. CDR3 DNA: TGCGCCAGCAATGTAGCGGGGGTAGATACGCAGTATTTT.

This clonotype has just a few counts. This chain links TRBV11-2 with TRBJ1-2; 9 positions agree with TRBD1. Per the germline V gene, CDR1 is SGHAT and CDR2 is FQNNGV. The junction had 15 bases not matched to a gene; V was cut back by 5 bases and J by 5 bases. The CDR3 has 17 amino acids. The CDR3 sequence is CASSPHSGTGLKYGYTF. Written as DNA, the CDR3 is TGTGCCAGCAGCCCCCATTCCGGGACAGGGCTGAAGTATGGCTACACCTTC.

This clonotype was seen repeatedly, ten times or more. The chain is built from TRBV5-5 and TRBJ2-1, with TRBD2 identical over 10 bases. CDR3 length equals 17 residues. After removal of 3 bases from V and 4 bases from J, the junction contained 10 bases not matched to a gene. The germline V gene has CDR1 SGHKS and CDR2 YYEKEE (reference sequence). CDR3 protein: CASSWFSGGSRYNEQFF. As DNA, the CDR3 is TGTGCCAGCAGCTGGTTTAGCGGGGGGTCTAGGTACAATGAGCAGTTCTTC.

This clonotype was counted a few times. The J gene is TRBJ1-5, the V gene TRBV5-1; possibly TRBD1 for D (6 bases). The germline CDR1 and CDR2 sequences are SGHRS and YFSETQ. The V end lost 1 base, the J end lost 7 bases, and 12 bases lay between the germline ends. The CDR3 has 14 residues. The DNA of the CDR3 is TGCGCCAGCAGCTTGATCGGGGGCGAACAGCCCCAGCATTTT. Its protein is CASSLIGGEQPQHF.

This clonotype was counted between two and nine times. J is TRBJ2-3 and V is TRBV5-6, with TRBD2 identical over 13 bases. Germline trimming cut 5 bases from V and 3 bases from J; bases unmatched to any gene: 6. Looked up from germline, CDR1 is SGHDT and CDR2 is YYEEEE. This CDR3 has 16 amino acids. As DNA, the CDR3 is TGTGCCAGCAGTCCTACGACTAGCGGGGGGACAGATACGCAGTATTTT. Residues: CASSPTTSGGTDTQYF. The full variable domain, completed using reference TRBV5-6 and TRBJ2-3, is DAGVTQSPTHLIKTRGQQVTLRCSPKSGHDTVSWYQQALGQGPQFIFQYYEEEERQRGNFPDRFSGHQFPNYSSELNVNALLLGDSALYLCASSPTTSGGTDTQYFGPGTRLTVL.

The chain uses TRBV10-3 and TRBJ2-4, with 11 bases lining up with TRBD2. The CDR3 is made up of 12 amino acids. Germline values: CDR1 ENHRY, CDR2 SYGVKD. Unmatched junction bases numbered 2, after V lost 11 bases and J lost 5 bases. In nucleotides, the CDR3 is TGTGCCTCTAGCGGGGGGCAAAACATTCAGTACTTC. It specifies CASSGGQNIQYF.

The V call is TRBV4-3, the J call TRBJ2-3; D uncertain. The CDR3 is 14 amino acids. V lost 4 bases and J 4 bases, leaving 12 bases between the germline ends. From germline, CDR1 is LGHNA and CDR2 YSLEER. The CDR3 DNA is TGCGCCAGCAGCCCCGGGCCCCCACCAGATACGCAGTATTTT. This encodes CASSPGPPPDTQYF.

The sample holds a few counts of this clonotype. The gene calls are TRBV9 and TRBJ2-3, with 9 bases fitting TRBD2. V shed 2 bases and J 0 bases; nucleotides not matched to a gene: 7. From germline, CDR1 is SGDLS and CDR2 YYNGEE. The CDR3 is 17 amino acids. The CDR3: CASSVLRGGRSTDTQYF. The CDR3 region has the DNA TGTGCCAGCAGCGTTTTGCGGGGGGGCAGAAGCACAGATACGCAGTATTTT.

The V and J genes are TRBV4-3 and TRBJ2-1; 10 bases are shared with TRBD1. The CDR3 contains 17 residues. J lost 7 bases, V lost 4 bases, and 13 bases had no gene match. Germline assignment: CDR1 LGHNA and CDR2 YSLEER. Here the CDR3 reads CASSPSRGTGAENEQFF. CDR3 DNA sequence: TGCGCCAGCAGCCCCTCCAGGGGGACAGGGGCAGAAAATGAGCAGTTCTTC.

The J gene is TRBJ2-2, the V gene TRBV6-4; maybe TRBD1 (5 bases). In germline, CDR1 is MRHNA, CDR2 SNTAGT. V lost 0 bases to trimming and J lost 7 bases, with 9 bases between them. CDR3 length equals 14 residues. This CDR3 reads CASSDSGDNGELFF. CDR3 nucleotides: TGTGCCAGCAGTGACTCAGGGGATAACGGGGAGCTGTTTTTT.

This clonotype appeared a few times. The rearrangement links TRBV10-3 to TRBJ2-3, with 7 bases lining up with TRBD2. The V gene end was trimmed by 2 bases and the J gene end by 8 bases; junction bases not matched to a gene: 10. The CDR3 spans 15 residues. CDR1 is ENHRY and CDR2 is SYGVKD in the germline V gene. This chain's CDR3 is CAISERDRGEGTQYF. The CDR3 DNA reads TGTGCCATCAGTGAGAGGGACCGAGGGGAGGGTACGCAGTATTTT.

The V gene is TRBV11-2, the J gene TRBJ1-6; D possibly corresponds to TRBD1 (5 bases). Germline-derived CDR1 and CDR2 are SGHAT and FQNNGV. V lost 6 bases, J lost 2 bases, and 14 bases lay in between. The CDR3 length is 16 residues. This chain's CDR3 is CASSRYRLTYNSPLHF. The CDR3 coding sequence is TGTGCCAGCAGTCGATACAGGCTGACCTATAATTCACCCCTCCACTTT.

The chain combines TRBV7-9 with TRBJ1-2; D call uncertain. Trimming took 1 base from V and 4 from J, leaving 7 bases between them. The CDR3 contains 13 residues. Germline CDR1 reads SEHNR; CDR2 reads FQNEAQ (reference sequence). The CDR3 nucleotides read TGTGCCAGCAGCTTAGTCCCCCGCTATGGCTACACCTTC. Its protein is CASSLVPRYGYTF.

This CDR3 is CASSSGLLGRENEKLFF. CDR3 sequence (DNA): TGCGCCAGCAGCTCCGGTCTGTTGGGCAGGGAAAATGAAAAACTGTTTTTT. This chain uses TRBV5-1 with TRBJ1-4; weak D call: TRBD1 (5 bases). Trimming removed 3 bases from V and 5 bases from J, with 20 bases in between. The CDR3 is 17 residues long. CDR1 and CDR2 (germline): SGHRS, YFSETQ.

This clonotype turned up a few times. For the CDR3, the DNA is TGTGCCAGCAGCTTAGAAGGGCTCCCTAACTATGGCTACACCTTC. Its translation: CASSLEGLPNYGYTF. This chain connects TRBV7-2 to TRBJ1-2; D is ambiguous. The length of the CDR3 is 15 residues. V lost 1 base and J lost 0, with 9 bases in between. Germline-derived CDR1 and CDR2 are SGHTA and FQGNSA.

The sample holds a few counts of this clonotype. The chain is built from TRBV10-3 and TRBJ1-2; D is ambiguous. Trimming cost V 8 bases and J 7 bases, with 17 bases left between them. The germline V gene has CDR1 ENHRY and CDR2 SYGVKD. The length of the CDR3 is 13 residues. CDR3 residues: CAIEGFRSSGYTF. The CDR3 nucleotides read TGTGCCATCGAAGGGTTTCGGTCGAGTGGCTACACCTTC.

This clonotype showed up many times. This chain links TRBV7-2 with TRBJ2-2; D is uncertain. The CDR3 runs to 15 residues. Trimming removed 5 bases from V and 4 bases from J, with 14 bases in between. CDR1 is SGHTA, CDR2 FQGNSA, per germline. The CDR3 protein is CASSRHGQFTGELFF. CDR3 bases: TGTGCCAGCAGCCGCCATGGGCAGTTCACCGGGGAGCTGTTTTTT.

The chain links TRBV27 to TRBJ1-6; maybe TRBD1 (6 bases). The CDR3 sequence is 14 residues long. V lost 3 bases and J 10 bases, leaving 13 bases between the germline ends. Germline V lookup: CDR1 MNHEY, CDR2 SMNVEV (reference sequence). This CDR3 is CASSFGGLKSPLHF. The CDR3 nucleotides read TGTGCCAGCAGTTTCGGGGGGCTTAAGTCACCCCTCCACTTT.

This clonotype was seen a handful of times. This chain connects TRBV5-1 to TRBJ2-2; 8 bases are a match to TRBD1. Germline CDR1 SGHRS, CDR2 YFSETQ. Losses at the gene ends were 0 bases for V and 8 bases for J; bases not matched to a gene: 3. The CDR3 consists of 14 residues. CDR3 bases: TGCGCCAGCAGCTTGGGACAGGGGTCTGGGGAGCTGTTTTTT. Translating gives CASSLGQGSGELFF.

V gene TRBV12-3 or TRBV12-4 combines with J gene TRBJ2-3; 10 bases line up with TRBD2. This CDR3 has 17 residues. Trimming removed 7 bases from V and 6 bases from J; junction bases left unmatched: 16. CDR3 bases: TGTGCCAGCACCACCCTAGGAGTAGCGGGGGGTGCCGATACGCAGTATTTT. It yields the protein CASTTLGVAGGADTQYF.

The CDR3 spells CASTPRWPWAYGYTF. For the CDR3, the DNA is TGTGCCAGTACTCCTCGGTGGCCCTGGGCATATGGCTACACCTTC. J is TRBJ1-2 and V is TRBV6-1; D gene ambiguous. CDR3 length equals 15 residues. The germline gives CDR1 MNHNS, CDR2 SASEGT. V was clipped by 9 bases and J by 5 bases, with 22 bases between them.

The chain is built from TRBV20-1 and TRBJ2-5; 7 bases are a match to TRBD1. The J segment lost 1 base and the V segment lost 6 bases, leaving 5 bases of the junction unmatched. The CDR3 runs 13 residues. CDR1 and CDR2 from the germline V gene are DFQATT and SNEGSKA (reference sequence). Written as DNA, the CDR3 is TGCAGTGCAAATGCAGGGGGCCAAGAGACCCAGTACTTC. This encodes CSANAGGQETQYF.